Below are 3 T cell receptor beta chains sequenced from a single sample in a study of T cell responses to AZD1222 COVID-19 vaccine. Sequenced by immunoSEQ multiplex PCR; TCRdb stores in-frame clones only, minus some. The sample contains about 180,000 clones, more than 75% of which appear only once. The source was peripheral blood, collected 28 days after the second AZD1222 dose. The receptor set was obtained from an adult who received the AZD1222 COVID-19 vaccine.

The chain is built from TRBV2 and TRBJ2-7; D call uncertain. V shed 6 bases and J shed 5 bases, with 8 bases lying between them. CDR1 SNHLY and CDR2 FYNNEI come from the germline V gene. The CDR3 contains 11 residues. The CDR3 sequence: CASSVGNEQYF. The DNA of the CDR3 is TGTGCCAGCAGCGTCGGAAACGAGCAGTACTTC.

The chain uses TRBV4-3 and TRBJ1-4, with 8 bases matching TRBD1. Germline CDR1 is LGHNA and CDR2 is YSLEER. The V gene end was trimmed by 6 bases and the J gene end by 3 bases; junction bases not matched to a gene: 6. The CDR3 is made up of 15 amino acids. CDR3 loop: CASRGQGAANEKLFF. The DNA of the CDR3 is TGCGCCAGCAGAGGACAGGGAGCGGCTAATGAAAAACTGTTTTTT.

V usage is TRBV15 and J usage is TRBJ1-6, with 9 bases matching TRBD1. Looked up from germline, CDR1 is LNHNV and CDR2 is YYDKDF (reference sequence). The J segment lost 7 bases and the V segment lost 5 bases, leaving 6 bases of the junction unmatched. This CDR3 is built from 15 residues. CDR3 region: CATSGGQGVNSPLHF. CDR3 bases: TGTGCCACCAGCGGGGGACAGGGTGTGAATTCACCCCTCCACTTT.